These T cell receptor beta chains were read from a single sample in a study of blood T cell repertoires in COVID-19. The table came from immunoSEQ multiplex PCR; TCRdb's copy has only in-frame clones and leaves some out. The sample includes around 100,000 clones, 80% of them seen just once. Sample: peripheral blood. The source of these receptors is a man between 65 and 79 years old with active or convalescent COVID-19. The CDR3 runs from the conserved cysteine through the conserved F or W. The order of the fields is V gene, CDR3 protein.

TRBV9	CASSVGGGSTYEQYF
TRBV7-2	CASATGEGYGYTF
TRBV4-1	CASSQVGGGELFF
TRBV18	CASSPGTGVITGANVLTF
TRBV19	CASSTSSYEQYF
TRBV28	CASSSRGRTDIVLYGYTF
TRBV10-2	CASGGTSGRSYNEQFF
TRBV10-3	CAVRARGVTDTQYF
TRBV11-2	CASSPTGSGRSETQYF
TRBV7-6	CASSPLGQGREQYF
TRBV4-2	CASSHLTGGEGYTF
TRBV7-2	CASSQDRGQDQPQHF
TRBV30	CAWSVKGAIDTQYF
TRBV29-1	CSVDGRLFTDTQYF
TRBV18	CASGAEEGHEQFF
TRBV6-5	CASRTVSGSNSPLHF
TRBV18	CASSPPRSSGIAYNEQFF
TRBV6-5	CASSSQGLYGYTF
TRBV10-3	CAITGVPNEQYF
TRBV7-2	CASSPTSISSYEQYF
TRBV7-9	CASSLGLASLHEQFF
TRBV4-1	CASSQVYSGTDEQYF
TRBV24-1	CATSDLGQPQHF
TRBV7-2	CASSPVGAGNSPLHF
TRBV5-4	CASSPRTGQGVSNEQYF
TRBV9	CASSVAMSSGPYNEQFF
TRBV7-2	CASSLGVAGATGELFF
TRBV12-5	CASGIASGGITEAFF
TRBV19	CASSIGGGTGGIYEQYF
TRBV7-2	CASSSGLTFSYEQYF
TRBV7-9	CASSLVQGLLAEQYF
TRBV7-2	CASKGPGSYNEQFF
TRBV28	CASSLSLTSNYEQYF
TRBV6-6	CASSYSGSTDTQYF
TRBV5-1	CASSTGQGYTEAFF
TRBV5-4	CASSEGQGFEKLFF
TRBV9	CASTTDTGANYGYTF
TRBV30	CAWRDRDRGRSSPLHF
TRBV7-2	CASSSEQGYEQYF
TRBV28	CASSSSTEKLFF